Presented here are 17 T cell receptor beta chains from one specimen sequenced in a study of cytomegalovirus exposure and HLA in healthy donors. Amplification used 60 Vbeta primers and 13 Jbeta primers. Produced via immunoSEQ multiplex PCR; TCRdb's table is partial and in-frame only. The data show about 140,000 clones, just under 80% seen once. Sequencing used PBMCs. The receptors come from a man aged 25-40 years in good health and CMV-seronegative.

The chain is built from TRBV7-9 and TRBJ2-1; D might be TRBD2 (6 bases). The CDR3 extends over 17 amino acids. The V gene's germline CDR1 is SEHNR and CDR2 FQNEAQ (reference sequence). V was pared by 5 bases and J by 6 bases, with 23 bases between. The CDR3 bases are TGTGCCAGCAGCCGGGTCGGACTACAAGCGAGTCCCAATGAGCAGTTCTTC. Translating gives CASSRVGLQASPNEQFF.

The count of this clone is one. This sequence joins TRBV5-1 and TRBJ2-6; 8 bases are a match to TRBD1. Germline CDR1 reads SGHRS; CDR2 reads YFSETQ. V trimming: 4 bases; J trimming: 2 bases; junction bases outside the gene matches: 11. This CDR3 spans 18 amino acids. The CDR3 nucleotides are TGCGCCAGCAGCCTTTTAGGGCAGGGGGCAGCTGGGGCCAACGTCCTGACTTTC. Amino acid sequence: CASSLLGQGAAGANVLTF. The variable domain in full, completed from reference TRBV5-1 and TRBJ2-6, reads KAGVTQTPRYLIKTRGQQVTLSCSPISGHRSVSWYQQTPGQGLQFLFEYFSETQRNKGNFPGRFSGRQFSNSRSEMNVSTLELGDSALYLCASSLLGQGAAGANVLTFGAGSRLTVL.

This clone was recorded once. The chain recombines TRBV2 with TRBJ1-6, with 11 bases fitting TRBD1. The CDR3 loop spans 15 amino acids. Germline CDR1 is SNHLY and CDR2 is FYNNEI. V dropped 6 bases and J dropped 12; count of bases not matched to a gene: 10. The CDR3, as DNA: TGTGCCAGCAGGACATGGGACAGGGGGGGGGAACCCCTCCACTTT. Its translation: CASRTWDRGGEPLHF.

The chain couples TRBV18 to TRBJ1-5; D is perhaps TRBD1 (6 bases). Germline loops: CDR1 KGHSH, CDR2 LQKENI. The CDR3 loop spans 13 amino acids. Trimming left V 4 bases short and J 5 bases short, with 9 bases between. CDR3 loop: CASSLGQHQPQHF. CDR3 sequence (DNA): TGTGCCAGCTCACTCGGACAGCATCAGCCCCAGCATTTT.

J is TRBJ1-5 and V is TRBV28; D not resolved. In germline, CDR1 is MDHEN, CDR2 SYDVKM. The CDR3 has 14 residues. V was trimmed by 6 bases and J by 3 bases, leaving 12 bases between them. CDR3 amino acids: CASSLVVLNQPQHF. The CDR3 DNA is TGTGCCAGCAGCCTCGTAGTGCTCAATCAGCCCCAGCATTTT.

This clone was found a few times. The CDR3 coding sequence is TGCGCCAGCAGCCAAGGACAGGCCTACGAGCAGTACTTC. Its protein product is CASSQGQAYEQYF. The chain couples TRBV4-1 to TRBJ2-7, with D possibly matching TRBD1 (6 bases). Germline V CDR1 and CDR2: MGHRA, YSYEKL. This CDR3 region has 13 residues. V dropped 1 base and J dropped 2 bases, with 6 bases sitting between them.

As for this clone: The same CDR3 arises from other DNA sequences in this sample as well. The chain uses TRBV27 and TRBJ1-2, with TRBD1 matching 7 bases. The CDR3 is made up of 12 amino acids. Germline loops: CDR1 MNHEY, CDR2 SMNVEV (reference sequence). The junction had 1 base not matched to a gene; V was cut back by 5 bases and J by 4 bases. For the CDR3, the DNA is TGTGCCAGCAGTGCAGGGGGCTATGGCTACACCTTC. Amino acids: CASSAGGYGYTF.

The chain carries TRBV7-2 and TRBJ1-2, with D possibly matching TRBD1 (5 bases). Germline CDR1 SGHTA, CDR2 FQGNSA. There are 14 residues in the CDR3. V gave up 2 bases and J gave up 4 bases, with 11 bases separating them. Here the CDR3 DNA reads TGTGCCAGCAGCTTAAAGGGGCCCGGCTATGGCTACACCTTC. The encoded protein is CASSLKGPGYGYTF.

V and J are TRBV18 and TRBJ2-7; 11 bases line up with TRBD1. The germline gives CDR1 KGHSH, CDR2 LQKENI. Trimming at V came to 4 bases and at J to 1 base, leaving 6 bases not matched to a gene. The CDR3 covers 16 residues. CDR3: CASSLSDRGQSYEQYF. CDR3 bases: TGTGCCAGCTCACTATCGGACAGGGGGCAATCCTACGAGCAGTACTTC.

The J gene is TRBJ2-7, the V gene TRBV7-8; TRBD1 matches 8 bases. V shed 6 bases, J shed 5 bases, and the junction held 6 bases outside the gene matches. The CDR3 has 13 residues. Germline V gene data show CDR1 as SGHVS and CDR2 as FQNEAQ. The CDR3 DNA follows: TGTGCCAGCAGTTCACAGGGGGTCCACGAGCAGTACTTC. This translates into CASSSQGVHEQYF.

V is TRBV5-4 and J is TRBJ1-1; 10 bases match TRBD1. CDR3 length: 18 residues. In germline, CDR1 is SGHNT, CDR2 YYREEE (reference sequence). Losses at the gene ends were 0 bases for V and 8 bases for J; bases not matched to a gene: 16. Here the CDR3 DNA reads TGTGCCAGCAGCTTGGAGCGGACAGGGGGAGGACAGTTTCGGGAAGCTTTCTTT. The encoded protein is CASSLERTGGGQFREAFF. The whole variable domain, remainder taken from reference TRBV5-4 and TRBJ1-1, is ETGVTQSPTHLIKTRGQQVTLRCSSQSGHNTVSWYQQALGQGPQFIFQYYREEENGRGNFPPRFSGLQFPNYSSELNVNALELDDSALYLCASSLERTGGGQFREAFFGQGTRLTVV.

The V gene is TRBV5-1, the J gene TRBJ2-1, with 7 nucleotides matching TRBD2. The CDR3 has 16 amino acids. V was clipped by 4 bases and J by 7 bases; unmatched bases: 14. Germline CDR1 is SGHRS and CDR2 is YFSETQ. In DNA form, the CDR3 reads TGCGCCAGCAGCCCCTCTAGCGGAGCCGCTCGGAATGAGCAGTTCTTC. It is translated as CASSPSSGAARNEQFF.

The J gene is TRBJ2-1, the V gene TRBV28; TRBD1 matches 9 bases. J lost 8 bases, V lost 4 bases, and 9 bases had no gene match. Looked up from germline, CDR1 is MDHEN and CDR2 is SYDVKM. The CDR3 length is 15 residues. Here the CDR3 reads CASSSQGAHNDEQFF. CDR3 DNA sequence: TGTGCCAGCAGTTCACAGGGGGCGCATAACGATGAGCAGTTCTTC.

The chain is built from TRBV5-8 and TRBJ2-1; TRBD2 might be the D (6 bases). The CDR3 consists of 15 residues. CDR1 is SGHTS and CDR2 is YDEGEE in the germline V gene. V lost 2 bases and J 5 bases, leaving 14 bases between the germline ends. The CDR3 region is CASSFAGRTHNEQFF. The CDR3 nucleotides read TGTGCCAGCAGCTTTGCGGGAAGGACCCACAATGAGCAGTTCTTC.

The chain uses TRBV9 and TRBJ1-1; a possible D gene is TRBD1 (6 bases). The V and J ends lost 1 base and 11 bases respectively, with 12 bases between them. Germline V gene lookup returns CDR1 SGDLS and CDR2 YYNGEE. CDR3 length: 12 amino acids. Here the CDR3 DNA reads TGTGCCAGCAGCGTACGGGGGGCGGGGGCTTTCTTT. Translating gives CASSVRGAGAFF. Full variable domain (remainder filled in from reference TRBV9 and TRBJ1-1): DSGVTQTPKHLITATGQRVTLRCSPRSGDLSVYWYQQSLDQGLQFLIQYYNGEERAKGNILERFSAQQFPDLHSELNLSSLELGDSALYFCASSVRGAGAFFGQGTRLTVV.

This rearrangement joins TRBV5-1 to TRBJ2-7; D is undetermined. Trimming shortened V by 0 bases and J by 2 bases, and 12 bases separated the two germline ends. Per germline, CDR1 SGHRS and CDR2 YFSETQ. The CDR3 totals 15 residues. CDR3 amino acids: CASSLGLAATYEQYF. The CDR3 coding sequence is TGCGCCAGCAGCTTGGGGTTAGCCGCGACCTACGAGCAGTACTTC.

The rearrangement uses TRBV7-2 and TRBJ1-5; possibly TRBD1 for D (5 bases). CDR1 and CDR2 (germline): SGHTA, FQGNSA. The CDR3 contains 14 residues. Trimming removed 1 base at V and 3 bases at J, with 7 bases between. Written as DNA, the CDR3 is TGTGCCAGCAGCTTAGAGGGGTTCAATCAGCCCCAGCATTTT. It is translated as CASSLEGFNQPQHF.